This TCR beta chain is drawn from a study of T cells after yellow fever vaccination. TCRdb redid the calling of the 5' RACE reads with MiXCR, one entry per CDR3 protein. The table lists approximately 300,000 distinct CDR3 sequences, 9.5% to 12% of them singletons, with 3.3% in the top ten. Trimming shortened V by 4 bases and J by 8 bases, and 10 bases separated the two germline ends. Germline V gene sequence: CDR1 SGHRS, CDR2 YFSETQ. The CDR3 runs 12 residues. This clonotype showed up just a few times. The chain combines TRBV5-1 with TRBJ2-1; D is uncertain. Sequenced material: CD4+ T cells sorted from PBMCs, taken 45 days after the yellow fever booster vaccination. This receptor was obtained from a man aged 18 to 30 who received the YFV17D yellow fever vaccine. The CDR3 loop is CASSHAWDEQFF. In DNA, the CDR3 is TGCGCCAGCAGCCACGCGTGGGATGAGCAGTTCTTC. Full variable domain (missing parts from reference TRBV5-1 and TRBJ2-1): KAGVTQTPRYLIKTRGQQVTLSCSPISGHRSVSWYQQTPGQGLQFLFEYFSETQRNKGNFPGRFSGRQFSNSRSEMNVSTLELGDSALYLCASSHAWDEQFFGPGTRLTVL.